The TCR beta chain under discussion was sequenced for a study of identical twins. TCRdb re-called the 5' RACE reads through MiXCR, storing one row per CDR3 protein. The repertoire has roughly 540,000 distinct CDR3 sequences, 20% to 25% of them found once; the top ten carry under 0.95%. With 4 bases removed from V and 0 bases from J, the gap between germline ends came to 13 bases. This CDR3 spans 16 amino acids. Per the germline V gene, CDR1 is ENHRY and CDR2 is SYGVKD. Separately, the same data were catalogued under a study of T cells expressing NK-cell markers.

This receptor was taken from a young woman in good health. Material: CD4+ T cells sorted from blood. V gene TRBV10-3 combines with J gene TRBJ1-5; D gene unclear. CDR3 loop: CAISGASHLSNQPQHF. The CDR3 DNA follows: TGTGCCATCAGTGGAGCTAGTCATCTTAGCAATCAGCCCCAGCATTTT.